This TCR beta chain stems from a study of T cells in localized non-small cell lung cancer. Overall study findings and caveats: Median detection of top 100 tumor clones in adjacent lung was 55 to 60 clones. Exceeding tumor, uninvolved adjacent lung had the highest T cell clonality. The study sequenced only one region of the tumor. As a result, intratumor heterogeneity could not be excluded and remains possible. Greater T cell density in blood accompanied longer overall survival.

Produced via immunoSEQ multiplex PCR; TCRdb's table is partial and in-frame only. Among tens of thousands of clones listed, around 90% were seen once. Germline V gene data show CDR1 as WSHSY and CDR2 as SAAADI. CDR3 length: 15 amino acids. V lost 4 bases to trimming and J lost 3 bases, with 13 bases between them. Note on this clone: What it binds is unknown.

The chain combines TRBV10-2 with TRBJ1-5, with D maybe TRBD1 (5 bases). This specimen was peripheral blood, taken before any cancer treatment. The receptor comes from a man aged 35-69 years with stage I squamous cell lung carcinoma. The CDR3 protein is CASSAFRGTNQPQHF. The CDR3 DNA sequence: TGCGCCAGCAGTGCTTTTAGGGGCACCAATCAGCCCCAGCATTTT.